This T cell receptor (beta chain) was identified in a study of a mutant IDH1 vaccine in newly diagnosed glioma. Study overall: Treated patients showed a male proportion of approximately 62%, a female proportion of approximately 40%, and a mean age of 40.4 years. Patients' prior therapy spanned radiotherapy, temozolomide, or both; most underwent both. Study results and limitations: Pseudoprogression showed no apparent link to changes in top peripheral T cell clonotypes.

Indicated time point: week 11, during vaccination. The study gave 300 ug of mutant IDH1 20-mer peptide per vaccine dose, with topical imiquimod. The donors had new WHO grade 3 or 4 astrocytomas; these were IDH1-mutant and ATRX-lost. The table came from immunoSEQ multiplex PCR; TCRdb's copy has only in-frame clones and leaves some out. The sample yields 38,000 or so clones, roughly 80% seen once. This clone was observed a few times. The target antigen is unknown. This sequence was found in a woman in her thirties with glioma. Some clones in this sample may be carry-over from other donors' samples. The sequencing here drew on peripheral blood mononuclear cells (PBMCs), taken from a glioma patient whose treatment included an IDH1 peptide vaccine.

The CDR3 sequence: CASSSGPSSYEQYF. In nucleotides, the CDR3 is TGCGCCAGCAGCTCCGGGCCTAGCTCCTACGAGCAGTACTTC. The chain joins TRBV10-1 to TRBJ2-7; D unresolved. This CDR3 contains 14 residues. Trimming cost V 6 bases and J 0 bases, with 12 bases left between them. CDR1 is WNHNN and CDR2 is SYGVQD in the germline V gene (reference sequence).